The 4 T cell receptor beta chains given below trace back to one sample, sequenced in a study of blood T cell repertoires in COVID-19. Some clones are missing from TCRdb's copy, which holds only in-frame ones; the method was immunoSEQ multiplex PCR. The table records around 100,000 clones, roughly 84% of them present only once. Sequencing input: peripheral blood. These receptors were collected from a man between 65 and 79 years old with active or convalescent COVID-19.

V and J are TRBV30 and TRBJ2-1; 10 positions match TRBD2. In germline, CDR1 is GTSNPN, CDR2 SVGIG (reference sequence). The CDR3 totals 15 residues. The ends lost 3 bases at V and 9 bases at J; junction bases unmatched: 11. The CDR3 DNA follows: TGTGCCTGGAGCGTGAGCGGGGGGGGTGTGGGTGAGCAGTTCTTC. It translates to CAWSVSGGGVGEQFF. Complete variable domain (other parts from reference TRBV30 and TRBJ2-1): SQTIHQWPATLVQPVGSPLSLECTVEGTSNPNLYWYRQAAGRGLQLLFYSVGIGQISSEVPQNLSASRPQDRQFILSSKKLLLSDSGFYLCAWSVSGGGVGEQFFGPGTRLTVL.

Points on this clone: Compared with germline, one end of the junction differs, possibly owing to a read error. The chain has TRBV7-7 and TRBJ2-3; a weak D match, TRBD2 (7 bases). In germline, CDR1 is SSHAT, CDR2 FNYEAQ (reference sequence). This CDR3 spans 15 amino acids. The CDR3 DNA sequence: TGTGCTAGCAGCTTAGGACTAGGGGGGGCAGATACGCAGTATTTT. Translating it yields CASSLGLGGADTQYF. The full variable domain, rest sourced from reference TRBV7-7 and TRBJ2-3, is GAGVSQSPRYKVTKRGQDVTLRCDPISSHATLYWYQQALGQGPEFLTYFNYEAQPDKSGLPSDRFSAERPEGSISTLTIQRTEQRDSAMYRCASSLGLGGADTQYFGPGTRLTVL.

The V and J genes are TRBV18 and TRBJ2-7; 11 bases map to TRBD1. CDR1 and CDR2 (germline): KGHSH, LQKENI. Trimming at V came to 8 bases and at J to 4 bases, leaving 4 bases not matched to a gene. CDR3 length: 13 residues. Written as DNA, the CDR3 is TGTGCCAGCGGACGGGACAGGGGGTACGAGCAGTACTTC. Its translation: CASGRDRGYEQYF.

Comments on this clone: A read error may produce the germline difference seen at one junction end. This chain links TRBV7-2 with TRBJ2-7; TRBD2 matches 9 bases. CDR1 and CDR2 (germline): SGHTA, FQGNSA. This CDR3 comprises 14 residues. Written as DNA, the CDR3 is TGTGCCAGCAGCGTAGCGGGGGCCGTCTACGAGCAGTACTTC. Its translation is CASSVAGAVYEQYF. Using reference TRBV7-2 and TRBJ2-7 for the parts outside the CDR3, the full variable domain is GAGVSQSPSNKVTEKGKDVELRCDPISGHTALYWYRQSLGQGLEFLIYFQGNSAPDKSGLPSDRFSAERTGGSVSTLTIQRTQQEDSAVYLCASSVAGAVYEQYFGPGTRLTVT.